What follows is one T cell receptor (beta chain) and its context. No antigen is known for it. This entry belongs to a study of cytomegalovirus exposure and HLA in healthy donors. Whole-study context: There were 300 to 400 genotyped donors. Of these, about 86% fell in the genetic ancestry cluster associated with self-reported Caucasian donors. Study observations and caveats: The authors excluded some V segments, including TRBV6-2 and TRBV6-3, as indistinguishable.

Germline V lookup: CDR1 SGHTA, CDR2 FQGTGA. V gave up 2 bases and J gave up 0 bases, with 9 bases separating them. CDR3 length: 15 residues. The PCR contained 60 Vbeta and 13 Jbeta primers. The assay was immunoSEQ multiplex PCR, and TCRdb's table has in-frame clones only and misses some. The sample comprises 120,000 to 150,000 clones, just under 75% of which are singletons, and 1.6% rests with the top ten. The J gene is TRBJ2-3, the V gene TRBV7-3; D ambiguous. The receptor was derived from a woman younger than 30 in good health and CMV-seronegative. Input material: PBMCs. Here the CDR3 reads CASSLVGSSTDTQYF. The CDR3 DNA sequence: TGTGCCAGCAGCTTAGTGGGCTCTAGCACAGATACGCAGTATTTT.